This TCR beta chain was recorded in a study of control samples from healthy donors and cancer patients. This clone has only a few counts. Method: immunoSEQ multiplex PCR; TCRdb's copy keeps in-frame clones and lacks some. In the table there are roughly 80,000 clones, about 88% of which are singletons. V trimming: 5 bases; J trimming: 7 bases; junction bases outside the gene matches: 7. The germline CDR1 and CDR2 sequences are SGHNT and YENEEA. This CDR3 is built from 14 residues. The chain couples TRBV11-3 to TRBJ2-2, with 7 bases identical to TRBD1. The receptor's source is a woman aged 50 to 60 in good health. The source material was blood. The CDR3 DNA reads as TGTGCCAGCAGCAAGACAGGGATCGTCGGGGAGCTGTTTTTT. This sequence encodes CASSKTGIVGELFF.